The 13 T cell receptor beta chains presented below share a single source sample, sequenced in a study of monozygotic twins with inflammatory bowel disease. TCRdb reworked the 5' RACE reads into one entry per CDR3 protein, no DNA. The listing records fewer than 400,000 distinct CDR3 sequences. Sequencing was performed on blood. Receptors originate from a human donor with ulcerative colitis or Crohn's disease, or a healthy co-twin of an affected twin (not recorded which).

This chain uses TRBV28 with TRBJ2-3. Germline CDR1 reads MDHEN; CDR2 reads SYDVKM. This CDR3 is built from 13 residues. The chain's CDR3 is CASSLGSADTQYF.

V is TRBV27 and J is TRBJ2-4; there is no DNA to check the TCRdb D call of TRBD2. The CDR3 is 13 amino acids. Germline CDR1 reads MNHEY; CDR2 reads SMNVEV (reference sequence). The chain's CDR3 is CASSFGSSNIQYF.

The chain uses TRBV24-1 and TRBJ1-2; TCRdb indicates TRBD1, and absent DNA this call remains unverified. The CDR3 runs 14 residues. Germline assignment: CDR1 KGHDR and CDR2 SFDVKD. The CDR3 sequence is CATSKPGTAYGYTF.

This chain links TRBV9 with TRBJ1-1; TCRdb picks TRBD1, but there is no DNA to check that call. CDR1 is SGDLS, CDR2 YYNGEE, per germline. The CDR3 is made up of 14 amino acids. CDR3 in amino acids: CASSPPNGGTEAFF. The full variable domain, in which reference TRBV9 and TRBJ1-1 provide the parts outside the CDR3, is DSGVTQTPKHLITATGQRVTLRCSPRSGDLSVYWYQQSLDQGLQFLIQYYNGEERAKGNILERFSAQQFPDLHSELNLSSLELGDSALYFCASSPPNGGTEAFFGQGTRLTVV.

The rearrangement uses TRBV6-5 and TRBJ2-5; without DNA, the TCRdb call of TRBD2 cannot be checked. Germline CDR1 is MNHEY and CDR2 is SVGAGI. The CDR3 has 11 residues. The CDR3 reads CASSQLAVQYF.

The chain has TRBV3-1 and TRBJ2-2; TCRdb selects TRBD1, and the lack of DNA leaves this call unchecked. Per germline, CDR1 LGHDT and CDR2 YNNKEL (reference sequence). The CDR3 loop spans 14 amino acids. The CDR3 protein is CASSLRTGLGELFF. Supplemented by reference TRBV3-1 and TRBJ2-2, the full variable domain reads DTAVSQTPKYLVTQMGNDKSIKCEQNLGHDTMYWYKQDSKKFLKIMFSYNNKELIINETVPNRFSPKSPDKAHLNLHINSLELGDSAVYFCASSLRTGLGELFFGEGSRLTVL.

CDR3 in amino acids: CASSQISTGELFF. The chain is built from TRBV3-1 and TRBJ2-2. CDR3 length equals 13 residues. From germline, CDR1 is LGHDT and CDR2 YNNKEL (reference sequence).

The CDR3 sequence is CASSLGGRFEYNEQFF. The J gene is TRBJ2-1, the V gene TRBV28; TCRdb picks TRBD1, but there is no DNA to check that call. The CDR3 length is 16 residues. Germline CDR1 MDHEN, CDR2 SYDVKM.

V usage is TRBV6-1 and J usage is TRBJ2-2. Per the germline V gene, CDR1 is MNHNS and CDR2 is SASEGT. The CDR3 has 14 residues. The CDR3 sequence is CASREHVNTGELFF.

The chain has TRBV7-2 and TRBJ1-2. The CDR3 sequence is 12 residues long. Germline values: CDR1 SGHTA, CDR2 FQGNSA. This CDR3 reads CASSPLEYGYTF.

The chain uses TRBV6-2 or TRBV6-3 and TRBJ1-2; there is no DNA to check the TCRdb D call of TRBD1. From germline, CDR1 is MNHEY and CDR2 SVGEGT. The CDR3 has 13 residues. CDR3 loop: CASRVTGPYGYTF.

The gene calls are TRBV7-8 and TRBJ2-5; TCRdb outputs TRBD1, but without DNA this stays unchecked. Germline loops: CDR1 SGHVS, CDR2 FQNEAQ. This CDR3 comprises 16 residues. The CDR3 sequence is CASSPRAQGVGETQYF.

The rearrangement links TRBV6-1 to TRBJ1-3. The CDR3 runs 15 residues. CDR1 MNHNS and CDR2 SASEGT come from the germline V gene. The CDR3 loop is CASSDKRGIGNTIYF.